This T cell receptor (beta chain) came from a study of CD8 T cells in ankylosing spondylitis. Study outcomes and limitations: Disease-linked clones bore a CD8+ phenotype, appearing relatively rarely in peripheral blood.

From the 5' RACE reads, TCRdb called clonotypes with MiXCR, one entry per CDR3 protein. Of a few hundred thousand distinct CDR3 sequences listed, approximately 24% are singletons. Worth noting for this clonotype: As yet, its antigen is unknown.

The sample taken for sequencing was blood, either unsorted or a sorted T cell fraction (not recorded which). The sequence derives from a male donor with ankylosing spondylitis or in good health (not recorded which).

The CDR3 nucleotides are TGTGCCAGCAGCCGCCGGGGGAGCTCGGATACGCAGTATTTT. Encoded protein: CASSRRGSSDTQYF. This chain uses TRBV7-2 with TRBJ2-3, with D possibly matching TRBD2 (6 bases). Trimming shortened V by 5 bases and J by 6 bases, and 15 bases separated the two germline ends. In germline, CDR1 is SGHTA, CDR2 FQGNSA. The length of the CDR3 is 14 residues.